A selection of T cell receptor beta chains follows, all from one sample in a study of blood T cell repertoires in COVID-19. The method was immunoSEQ multiplex PCR; TCRdb's version includes in-frame clones alone and lacks a portion of them. This table has roughly 40,000 clones, over 85% appearing once. The sequenced material came from peripheral blood. All receptors come from a man between 45 and 60 years old with COVID-19, enrolled during active disease. The CDR3 runs from the conserved cysteine through the conserved F or W. Fields, in order: J gene, clone size, V gene, D gene, CDR3 DNA, CDR3 protein. The D gene is left open where the match is weak. Size is stated for part of the rows, as once, few or many counts, or as a class when the clone is expanded.

TRBJ1-1	NA	TRBV3-1/TRBV3-2	NA	TGTGCCAGCAGCCAAGCGGGGGGTCGGTACTCTATTCCTGAAGCTTTCTTT	CASSQAGGRYSIPEAFF
TRBJ1-5	NA	TRBV5-6	NA	TGTGCCAGCAGCCTTGGACAGATCAGGGGTAGCAATCAGCCCCAGCATTTT	CASSLGQIRGSNQPQHF
TRBJ2-5	once	TRBV10-3	TRBD2	TGTGCCACTAGTGATAGCCTAGCGGGCCAAGAGACCCAGTACTTC	CATSDSLAGQETQYF
TRBJ2-7	NA	TRBV11-2	TRBD2	TGTGCCAGCAGGACCGGGACTAGCGGGAGTTACGAGCAGTACTTC	CASRTGTSGSYEQYF
TRBJ1-2	NA	TRBV7-2	NA	TGTGCCAGCAGCGCACAGGGAAGAAACTATGGCTACACCTTC	CASSAQGRNYGYTF
TRBJ2-7	NA	TRBV4-1	TRBD2	TGCGCCAGCAGCCTAGGGACTAGCAGTTCTTACGAGCAGTACTTC	CASSLGTSSSYEQYF
TRBJ2-2	NA	TRBV2	TRBD2	TGTGCCAGCACGGGGGGGGTTAGAGCTGGTAGGAACACCGGGGAGCTGTTTTTT	CASTGGVRAGRNTGELFF
TRBJ1-4	NA	TRBV4-1	NA	TGCGCCAGCAGCCAAACCCCAGGGAATGGCGAAAAACTGTTTTTT	CASSQTPGNGEKLFF
TRBJ1-2	NA	TRBV7-9	TRBD1	TGTGCCAGCAGCTTCGACAGGGGGCGGTGGGGCTACACCTTC	CASSFDRGRWGYTF
TRBJ2-3	NA	TRBV24-1	TRBD1	TGTGCCACCAGTGACCCCGGGACAGCCGATACGCAGTATTTT	CATSDPGTADTQYF
TRBJ2-7	few	TRBV7-8	NA	TGTGCCAGCAGCTTACAGGGGCTAGCGGTACGCGAGCAGTACTTC	CASSLQGLAVREQYF
TRBJ2-3	NA	TRBV5-4	TRBD2	TGTGCCAGCAGCTCCGGGGGCGGGAGGGCAGGAGATACGCAGTATTTT	CASSSGGGRAGDTQYF
TRBJ1-2	NA	TRBV3-1/TRBV3-2	NA	TGTGCCAGCAGCCAAGTCCCCGGACACGATCCCAGTGGCTACACCTTC	CASSQVPGHDPSGYTF
TRBJ1-3	NA	TRBV19	TRBD1	TGTGCCAGTAGTTCCCCTATCCGGGACAGGGGAAACACCATATATTTT	CASSSPIRDRGNTIYF
TRBJ1-6	NA	TRBV7-2	TRBD1	TGTGCCAGCAGCTTGGGGACAGCCAATTCACCCCTCCACTTT	CASSLGTANSPLHF
TRBJ2-1	NA	TRBV4-1	TRBD1	TGCGCCAGCAGCCATTCCCAGGGGGCAAATAATGAGCAGTTCTTC	CASSHSQGANNEQFF
TRBJ1-1	NA	TRBV7-8	NA	TGTGCCAGCAGCTTAGAGAACACCGGGGACACTGAAGCTTTCTTT	CASSLENTGDTEAFF
TRBJ2-1	NA	TRBV6-1	TRBD1	TGTGCCAGCAGTGAAAGAGGGGACAGGGGTTACCTTTCCCCTGAGCAGTTCTTC	CASSERGDRGYLSPEQFF
TRBJ1-5	NA	TRBV6-5	NA	TGTGCCAGCAGTTACCTGGACAGCTCCAATCAGCCCCAGCATTTT	CASSYLDSSNQPQHF
TRBJ1-2	once	TRBV28	TRBD1	TGTGCCAGCAGTTTAGTCCGGGACAGGGGGCTTCATGGCTACACCTTC	CASSLVRDRGLHGYTF
TRBJ2-7	NA	TRBV6-5	TRBD1	TGTGCCAGCAGTCGACAGGGGTCCAGCTCCTACGAGCAGTACTTC	CASSRQGSSSYEQYF
TRBJ1-2	NA	TRBV4-1	TRBD1	TGCGCCAGCAGCCAAGAAGGACAGGGAGGCTACACCTTC	CASSQEGQGGYTF
TRBJ2-3	NA	TRBV2	TRBD2	TGTGCCAGCAGTGTCCGCCTAGCGGGAGAGATAGGCACAGATACGCAGTATTTT	CASSVRLAGEIGTDTQYF
TRBJ2-1	once	TRBV7-2	NA	TGTGCCAGCAGCCCACTAGGGGGGGTTTACAATGAGCAGTTCTTC	CASSPLGGVYNEQFF
TRBJ2-3	NA	TRBV5-1	TRBD1	TGCGCCAGCAGCGCCCGACAGGGCAAAATGGTGGCAGATACGCAGTATTTT	CASSARQGKMVADTQYF
TRBJ2-7	NA	TRBV4-1	TRBD1	TGCGCCAGCAGCCAAGTGGGGAAAGACAGGGTGTTTGACGAGCAGTACTTC	CASSQVGKDRVFDEQYF
TRBJ1-3	NA	TRBV6-5	TRBD1	TGTGCCAGCAGGCACGACAGGGCCGAAGGAAACACCATATATTTT	CASRHDRAEGNTIYF
TRBJ2-1	NA	TRBV7-8	NA	TGTGCCAGCAGCTTAAGTTCGGGCTACAATGAGCAGTTCTTC	CASSLSSGYNEQFF
TRBJ2-1	once	TRBV4-2	TRBD1	TGTGCCAGCAGCCCTCGGGGGACAGGGGGCAATGAGCAGTTCTTC	CASSPRGTGGNEQFF
TRBJ1-2	NA	TRBV20-1	NA	TGCAGTGCTAGAGGGCAATCGCAGGCCTCCTTC	CSARGQSQASF
TRBJ2-7	NA	TRBV6-5	NA	TGTGCCAGCAGTTACTCGGAGGGAGCCTCCCGCGAGCAGTACTTC	CASSYSEGASREQYF
TRBJ1-2	NA	TRBV5-4	NA	TGTGCCAGCAGCTTGGATGGTAGTTCTAACTATGGCTACACCTTC	CASSLDGSSNYGYTF
TRBJ2-2	once	TRBV4-2	TRBD2	TGTGCCAGCCACGGCGGGGGATCGAACACCGGGGAGCTGTTTTTT	CASHGGGSNTGELFF
TRBJ1-2	NA	TRBV5-4	TRBD1	TGTGCCAGCAGCTTGGTTGGGACAGGGCGGTTCCACACCTTC	CASSLVGTGRFHTF
TRBJ2-5	NA	TRBV24-1	NA	TGTGCCACCAGTGACGGCCCACTGCGGGGCCGGCCTAAAGAGACCCAGTACTTC	CATSDGPLRGRPKETQYF
TRBJ1-1	once	TRBV6-5	TRBD1	TGTGCCAGCAGTTATCTTCCGGGACAGGGGGGGACTGAAGCTTTCTTT	CASSYLPGQGGTEAFF
TRBJ2-7	once	TRBV4-2	NA	TGTGCCAGCAGCCAAGGGCTTGCGGCTACTTCCTACGAGCAGTACTTC	CASSQGLAATSYEQYF
TRBJ1-2	NA	TRBV5-6	NA	TGTGCCAGCAGCCCGACTGGGGGGGGCTATGGCTACACCTTC	CASSPTGGGYGYTF
TRBJ1-3	NA	TRBV19	NA	TGTGCCAGTAGTATACTCGGGGATTCTGGAAACACCATATATTTT	CASSILGDSGNTIYF
TRBJ1-3	few	TRBV5-8	NA	TGTGCCAGCAGCTTGTACAGCTCTGGAAACACCATATATTTT	CASSLYSSGNTIYF
TRBJ2-3	NA	TRBV3-1/TRBV3-2	NA	TGTGCCAGCAGCCAAGATTTCCAGGGGATATGCACAGATACGCAGTATTTT	CASSQDFQGICTDTQYF
TRBJ1-5	NA	TRBV7-8	NA	TGTGCCAGCAGCGCAAACAGAGCACCCCAGCATTTT	CASSANRAPQHF
TRBJ2-1	NA	TRBV11-3	TRBD2	TGTGCCAGCAGCTTAACGCGGGAGGGATACAATGAGCAGTTCTTC	CASSLTREGYNEQFF
TRBJ2-1	NA	TRBV15	TRBD1	TGTGCCACGGGGACAGGCCCCTACAATGAGCAGTTCTTC	CATGTGPYNEQFF
TRBJ2-5	NA	TRBV11-3	NA	TGTGCCAGCAAGATACAGCAGACACAAGAGACCCAGTACTTC	CASKIQQTQETQYF
TRBJ1-4	NA	TRBV7-9	NA	TGTGCCAGCAGCTTACGAAGCCCCTCAACTAATGAAAAACTGTTTTTT	CASSLRSPSTNEKLFF
TRBJ2-3	NA	TRBV2	TRBD2	TGTGCCAGCAGTGAAAGTGGGGGTCGAGCGGGGGATACGCAGTATTTT	CASSESGGRAGDTQYF
TRBJ2-7	NA	TRBV5-5	TRBD1	TGTGCCAGCAGCCGGACCCTAGGACAGGGCTACGAGCAGTACTTC	CASSRTLGQGYEQYF
TRBJ1-1	NA	TRBV12-3/TRBV12-4	NA	TGTGCCAGCAGTTTAAGGGAGAGGACTGAAGCTTTCTTT	CASSLRERTEAFF
TRBJ1-2	NA	TRBV19	TRBD1	TGTGCCAGTAGTGGCCGACAGGGGAATGGCTACACCTTC	CASSGRQGNGYTF
TRBJ2-5	NA	TRBV6-6	TRBD1	TGTGCCAAACGGGCCCCAGGAGACAGGGTCCAAGAGACCCAGTACTTC	CAKRAPGDRVQETQYF
TRBJ2-1	NA	TRBV19	NA	TGTGCCAGTAGTTATAGAGACAATGAGCAGTTCTTC	CASSYRDNEQFF
TRBJ1-1	NA	TRBV2	TRBD1	TGTGCCAGTCAGGGGGGAGTCACTGAAGCTTTCTTT	CASQGGVTEAFF